The sequence of this T cell receptor (beta chain) was determined in a study of blood T cell repertoires in COVID-19. Germline CDR1 is SGHTS and CDR2 is YDEGEE. V gave up 3 bases and J gave up 12 bases; unmatched junction bases: 7. The CDR3 extends over 13 amino acids. The data were produced by immunoSEQ multiplex PCR, yet TCRdb's version contains in-frame clones alone and is incomplete. The data hold 150,000 to 200,000 clones, with roughly nine tenths observed a single time. In its sample, this clone was seen a few times. The receptor was derived from a young man who had recovered from COVID-19. J is TRBJ2-7 and V is TRBV5-8, with TRBD2 identical over 12 bases. The sample taken for sequencing was peripheral blood. CDR3 protein: CASSYGTSGFPYF. CDR3 in DNA: TGTGCCAGCAGCTACGGGACTAGCGGGTTTCCGTACTTC.